Below, 18 T cell receptor beta chains from the same sample are listed, as sequenced in a study of CD8 T cells in Susac syndrome (dated by TCRdb to the late 2010s). Preparation of the library involved the immunoSEQ multiplex PCR assay. RNA was extracted using the RNeasy kit, and roughly 0.5 to 1 microgram was reverse transcribed with random hexamers. TCRdb reanalyzed the raw reads on its own, using fastp at Q25 for trimming and MiXCR for clone calling, and kept in-frame beta chains. Rows with a matching CDR3 protein are joined into one entry that keeps the most common DNA and genes. This sample gives about 150,000 distinct CDR3 sequences in total; 95% of them show up just once. The ten biggest clones cover 0.15% to 0.2% of the sample. The sequenced material came from CD4+ T cells from PBMCs. The receptors were gathered from a human donor with Susac syndrome.

Only one count was recorded for this clonotype. The rearrangement joins TRBV6-1 to TRBJ1-1; no clear D gene. Germline V lookup: CDR1 MNHNS, CDR2 SASEGT. CDR3 length: 15 amino acids. V lost 2 bases to trimming and J lost 2 bases, with 12 bases between them. The CDR3 DNA sequence: TGTGCCAGCAGTGAACGGGTCGTAGGAAACACTGAAGCTTTCTTT. This gives the protein CASSERVVGNTEAFF.

The genes are TRBV6-5 and TRBJ2-3; 7 positions agree with TRBD2. Germline CDR1 reads MNHEY; CDR2 reads SVGAGI. This CDR3 region has 15 residues. V shed 0 bases and J 2 bases; nucleotides not matched to a gene: 2. This chain's CDR3 is CASSYSGGITDTQYF. The CDR3 nucleotides read TGTGCCAGCAGTTACTCGGGGGGGATCACAGATACGCAGTATTTT.

This chain connects TRBV20-1 to TRBJ2-4; 8 positions agree with TRBD2. The CDR3 loop spans 15 amino acids. Losses at the gene ends were 4 bases for V and 7 bases for J; bases not matched to a gene: 12. The germline V gene has CDR1 DFQATT and CDR2 SNEGSKA (reference sequence). This CDR3 is CSANSLPGGPNIQYF. CDR3 in DNA: TGCAGTGCTAACTCACTCCCGGGGGGGCCGAACATTCAGTACTTC.

V usage is TRBV18 and J usage is TRBJ1-4; no firm D call. The CDR3 has 12 amino acids. Looked up from germline, CDR1 is KGHSH and CDR2 is LQKENI. The germline V and J ends were trimmed by 2 bases and 8 bases, with 6 bases remaining between them. The CDR3, as DNA: TGTGCCAGCTCACCAGTGGGGGAAAAACTGTTTTTT. Amino acid sequence: CASSPVGEKLFF.

Only a few counts were recorded for this clonotype. The chain uses TRBV6-2 or TRBV6-3 and TRBJ1-5; D is unresolved. Germline CDR1 MNHEY, CDR2 SVGEGT. V was trimmed by 6 bases and J by 11 bases, leaving 17 bases between them. The CDR3 covers 13 residues. The DNA for the CDR3 is TGTGCCAGCAGAACATATCTCAATCACGCCCAGCATTTT. Residues: CASRTYLNHAQHF.

The rearrangement links TRBV20-1 to TRBJ1-4; unclear D gene. CDR1 DFQATT and CDR2 SNEGSKA come from the germline V gene (reference sequence). CDR3 length: 11 residues. The V gene lost 5 bases and the J gene lost 5 bases, with 6 bases spanning the gap. The CDR3: CSAGNNEKLFF. The CDR3 nucleotides read TGCAGTGCTGGAAACAATGAAAAACTGTTTTTT.

J is TRBJ2-2 and V is TRBV3-1, with 8 bases identical to TRBD1. Germline assignment: CDR1 LGHDT and CDR2 YNNKEL (reference sequence). The CDR3 loop spans 15 amino acids. With V trimmed by 0 bases and J by 5 bases, 2 bases remained unmatched. CDR3: CASSQDRGQTGELFF. The CDR3 region has the DNA TGTGCCAGCAGCCAAGACAGGGGGCAAACCGGGGAGCTGTTTTTT.

The chain joins TRBV9 to TRBJ1-2; TRBD1 aligns across 7 bases. The germline V gene has CDR1 SGDLS and CDR2 YYNGEE. CDR3 length: 14 amino acids. The J segment lost 4 bases and the V segment lost 3 bases, leaving 6 bases of the junction unmatched. This chain's CDR3 is CASSAQQGSYGYTF. DNA of the CDR3: TGTGCCAGCAGCGCCCAACAGGGGAGCTATGGCTACACCTTC. Complete variable domain (other parts from reference TRBV9 and TRBJ1-2): DSGVTQTPKHLITATGQRVTLRCSPRSGDLSVYWYQQSLDQGLQFLIQYYNGEERAKGNILERFSAQQFPDLHSELNLSSLELGDSALYFCASSAQQGSYGYTFGSGTRLTVV.

The chain combines TRBV5-1 with TRBJ1-5; possibly TRBD1 for D (6 bases). Germline-derived CDR1 and CDR2 are SGHRS and YFSETQ. This CDR3 is 15 amino acids long. The V gene lost 0 bases and the J gene lost 0 bases, with 7 bases spanning the gap. CDR3: CASSLEGGSNQPQHF. For the CDR3, the DNA is TGCGCCAGCAGCTTGGAAGGGGGTAGCAATCAGCCCCAGCATTTT. Full variable domain (rest looked up from reference TRBV5-1 and TRBJ1-5): KAGVTQTPRYLIKTRGQQVTLSCSPISGHRSVSWYQQTPGQGLQFLFEYFSETQRNKGNFPGRFSGRQFSNSRSEMNVSTLELGDSALYLCASSLEGGSNQPQHFGDGTRLSIL.

The chain combines TRBV7-2 with TRBJ1-1, with D hard to call. The germline gives CDR1 SGHTA, CDR2 FQGNSA. The CDR3 has 14 amino acids. The V end was cut by 2 bases, the J end by 0 bases, with 7 bases between. This chain's CDR3 is CASSLLHMNTEAFF. CDR3 nucleotides: TGTGCCAGCAGCTTATTGCACATGAACACTGAAGCTTTCTTT.

The chain uses TRBV10-3 and TRBJ2-7; D possibly corresponds to TRBD1 (5 bases). The CDR3 sequence is 13 residues long. From germline, CDR1 is ENHRY and CDR2 SYGVKD. V was cut by 3 bases and J by 1 base, with 7 bases left in between. CDR3: CAISEGASYEQYF. The CDR3 DNA reads as TGTGCCATCAGTGAAGGGGCGTCCTACGAGCAGTACTTC.

V is TRBV27 and J is TRBJ1-5, with D uncertain. Between the trimmed V and J ends, which lost 4 bases and 9 bases, there was a span of 16 bases. The CDR3 runs 14 residues. Germline V lookup: CDR1 MNHEY, CDR2 SMNVEV (reference sequence). CDR3 in amino acids: CASSSATSSGPQHF. For the CDR3, the DNA is TGTGCCAGCAGTTCGGCAACCTCATCAGGGCCCCAGCATTTT.

This chain connects TRBV19 to TRBJ2-1; 8 positions agree with TRBD2. The germline V gene has CDR1 LNHDA and CDR2 SQIVND (reference sequence). J gave up 2 bases and V 4 bases, and 7 bases lay outside the gene matches. This CDR3 comprises 16 residues. The CDR3, as DNA: TGTGCCAGTAGTAAGTCCCAGCGGGGGACCTACAATGAGCAGTTCTTC. Translated: CASSKSQRGTYNEQFF.

CDR3 protein: CSVEGQGRGAPQHF. CDR3 nucleotides: TGCAGCGTAGAGGGACAGGGTAGGGGGGCGCCCCAGCATTTT. The V gene is TRBV29-1, the J gene TRBJ1-5; 9 nucleotides match TRBD1. V was pared by 6 bases and J by 9 bases, with 12 bases of the junction left unmatched. Germline V gene lookup returns CDR1 SQVTM and CDR2 ANQGSEA. The CDR3 runs 14 residues.

Here the CDR3 DNA reads TGTGCCAGCAGTCCTTCGGGGGGCATAGGGGGTTACGAGCAGTACTTC. Translation gives CASSPSGGIGGYEQYF. The chain employs TRBV12-3 or TRBV12-4 and TRBJ2-7; TRBD2 is a possible D gene (7 bases). This CDR3 is 16 amino acids long. V shed 5 bases and J shed 4 bases, with 21 bases lying between them.

The chain couples TRBV5-1 to TRBJ2-7, with 8 positions matching TRBD2. V lost 4 bases to trimming and J lost 3 bases; unmatched junction nucleotides: 12. The CDR3 contains 16 residues. In germline, CDR1 is SGHRS, CDR2 YFSETQ. The CDR3 here is CASSIGTRPPFYEQYF. DNA for the CDR3: TGCGCCAGCAGCATCGGGACTAGGCCACCTTTCTACGAGCAGTACTTC.

The V and J genes are TRBV20-1 and TRBJ2-6; D is unresolved. The CDR3 runs 12 residues. V was cut by 5 bases and J by 4 bases, with 6 bases left in between. CDR1 and CDR2 from the germline V gene are DFQATT and SNEGSKA (reference sequence). CDR3 bases: TGCAGTGCTGGGCGCGGGGCCAACGTCCTGACTTTC. Residues: CSAGRGANVLTF.

The V call is TRBV20-1, the J call TRBJ2-5; D gene unclear. This CDR3 is built from 12 residues. Germline loops: CDR1 DFQATT, CDR2 SNEGSKA (reference sequence). V lost 3 bases to trimming and J lost 1 base, with 6 bases between them. The CDR3 loop reads CSASQTQETQYF. CDR3 coding DNA: TGCAGTGCTAGCCAGACCCAAGAGACCCAGTACTTC.